This TCR beta chain was identified in a study of T cells after posttransplantation cyclophosphamide. This clone occurred many times. The CDR3 is 15 residues long. Trimming shortened V by 8 bases and J by 4 bases, and 19 bases separated the two germline ends. Germline assignment: CDR1 LNHDA and CDR2 SQIVND (reference sequence). TCRdb's copy holds only in-frame clones and misses some; the assay was immunoSEQ multiplex PCR. The table lists fewer than 40,000 clones, with no singletons. This TCR came from a woman in her forties or fifties in good health and a related stem cell transplant donor. The sequenced material came from PBMCs. The chain joins TRBV19 to TRBJ2-3; tentative D call: TRBD2 (7 bases). CDR3 in amino acids: CASQKAEGGPDTQYF. In nucleotides, the CDR3 is TGTGCCAGTCAAAAAGCGGAGGGGGGGCCAGATACGCAGTATTTT.